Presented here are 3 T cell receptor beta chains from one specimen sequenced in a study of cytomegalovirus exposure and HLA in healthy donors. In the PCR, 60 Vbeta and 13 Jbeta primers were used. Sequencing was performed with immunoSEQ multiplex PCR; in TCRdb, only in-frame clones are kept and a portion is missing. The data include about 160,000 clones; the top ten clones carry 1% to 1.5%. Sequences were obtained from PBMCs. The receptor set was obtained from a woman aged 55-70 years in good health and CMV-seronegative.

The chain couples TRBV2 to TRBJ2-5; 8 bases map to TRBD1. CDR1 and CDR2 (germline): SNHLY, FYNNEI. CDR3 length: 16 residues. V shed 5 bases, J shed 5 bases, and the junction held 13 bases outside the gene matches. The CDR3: CASSTDQGAGWETQYF. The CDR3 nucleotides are TGTGCCAGCAGTACGGACCAGGGGGCGGGGTGGGAGACCCAGTACTTC.

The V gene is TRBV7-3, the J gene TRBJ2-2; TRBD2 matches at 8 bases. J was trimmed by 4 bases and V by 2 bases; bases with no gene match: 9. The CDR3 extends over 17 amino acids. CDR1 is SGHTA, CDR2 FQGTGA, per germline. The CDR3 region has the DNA TGTGCCAGCAGCTTATACGCCCGACTAGCGAGCACCGGGGAGCTGTTTTTT. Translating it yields CASSLYARLASTGELFF.

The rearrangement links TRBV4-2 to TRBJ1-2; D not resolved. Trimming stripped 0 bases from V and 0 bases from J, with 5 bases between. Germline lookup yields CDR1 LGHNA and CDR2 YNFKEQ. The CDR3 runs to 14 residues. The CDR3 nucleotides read TGTGCCAGCAGCCAAGACCTAGCTAACTATGGCTACACCTTC. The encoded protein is CASSQDLANYGYTF.